The clone carrying this TCR beta chain occurred a few times. Its antigen remains unidentified. The source of the sample is a study of cytomegalovirus exposure and HLA in healthy donors. Primers for the PCR totalled 60 Vbeta and 13 Jbeta. Study processing details: Roughly 80 million unique TCR beta chains, roughly 11 million shared, were counted in a later analysis. The assay was immunoSEQ multiplex PCR, and TCRdb's table has in-frame clones only and misses some. That table supplies the V and J calls and clone size; D and trimming were determined from the DNA. The sample contains 140,000 or so clones, approximately 80% of which appear only once. Findings and limits, study-wide: The productive fraction for most TCR beta V segments was about 87% or about 30% in an earlier analysis. TCR beta sequences reportedly predicted the HLA-A and HLA-B alleles of most subjects accurately. Later on, a genetic analysis was performed. It linked a missense variant in DCLRE1C with V- and J-gene trimming of TCR beta.

This CDR3 has 13 amino acids. From germline, CDR1 is MNHEY and CDR2 SMNVEV (reference sequence). Trimming took off 3 bases at V and 5 bases at J, with 10 bases between the two ends. The sequenced sample was PBMCs. The chain couples TRBV27 to TRBJ2-5; D is perhaps TRBD1 (5 bases). The TCR sequence derives from a man in his forties in good health and CMV-seronegative. Written as DNA, the CDR3 is TGTGCCAGCAGTTTTTTAGGGGCGGAGACCCAGTACTTC. The encoded protein is CASSFLGAETQYF.